This TCR beta chain was observed in a study of shared clonotypes between healthy human individuals. Whole-study context: Donor composition was a couple of women and three men, aged 18 to 49. The study's findings and limits: The four-donor shared clonotypes exceeded non-shared clonotypes in generation probability, with non-shared ones scoring lower.

V dropped 5 bases and J dropped 12; count of bases not matched to a gene: 9. This CDR3 is built from 13 residues. Germline assignment: CDR1 MNHEY and CDR2 SMNVEV (reference sequence). Once extracted for a subset, genomic DNA was divided evenly among several immunoSEQ plates. Only in-frame clones appear in the TCRdb table, and some are missing; sequencing was by immunoSEQ multiplex PCR. Seen here are about a million clones, around 77% observed once, and the top ten hold over 0.8%. CD4+ cells underwent separation, giving CD45RA+ naive and CD45RA-negative memory subsets. The sample holds a few counts of this clone. No antigen is known for it.

Source material: memory CD4+ T cells from PBMCs. This sample's subset: CD45RA-negative fraction. This TCR was sampled from a man in his late teens or twenties in good health. Some clones in this sample may be carry-over from other donors' samples. The rearrangement joins TRBV27 to TRBJ2-1, with 8 bases aligning to TRBD2. The CDR3 DNA reads TGTGCCAGCAGTCCCGACGTAGCGGGAACGCAGTTCTTC. This codes for CASSPDVAGTQFF.